This entry is about one T cell receptor (beta chain). The antigen remains undetermined. All donors with ophthalmopathy were recorded as having moderate-to-severe activity, CAS ≥3, NOSPECS ≥4 and a duration under 3 months. These data are taken from a study of Graves' ophthalmopathy and Graves' hyperthyroidism. Study findings and constraints: Among expanded thyroid clonotypes above 0.001 frequency, most also occurred in blood.

Germline CDR1 reads SQVTM; CDR2 reads ANQGSEA. The V segment lost 3 bases and the J segment 10 bases; nucleotides outside the gene matches: 7. The CDR3 extends over 12 amino acids. RNA transcripts provided the template for amplifying TCR beta CDR3 regions. HTBI-primed first-round RT-PCR preceded second-round multiplex PCR. TCRdb re-called the multiplex PCR reads through MiXCR, storing one row per CDR3 protein. This sample carries 200,000 to 250,000 distinct CDR3 sequences, about 46% of them seen once, and the ten largest clones take 40% to 55%. The source material was peripheral blood. This receptor was identified in an adult man with Graves' ophthalmopathy. This chain joins TRBV29-1 and TRBJ2-5, with 8 bases matching TRBD1. The CDR3 sequence: CSVDETGEDQYF. In nucleotides, the CDR3 is TGCAGCGTTGACGAGACAGGGGAGGACCAGTACTTC. Using reference TRBV29-1 and TRBJ2-5 for the parts outside the CDR3, the full variable domain is SAVISQKPSRDICQRGTSLTIQCQVDSQVTMMFWYRQQPGQSLTLIATANQGSEATYESGFVIDKFPISRPNLTFSTLTVSNMSPEDSSIYLCSVDETGEDQYFGPGTRLLVL.